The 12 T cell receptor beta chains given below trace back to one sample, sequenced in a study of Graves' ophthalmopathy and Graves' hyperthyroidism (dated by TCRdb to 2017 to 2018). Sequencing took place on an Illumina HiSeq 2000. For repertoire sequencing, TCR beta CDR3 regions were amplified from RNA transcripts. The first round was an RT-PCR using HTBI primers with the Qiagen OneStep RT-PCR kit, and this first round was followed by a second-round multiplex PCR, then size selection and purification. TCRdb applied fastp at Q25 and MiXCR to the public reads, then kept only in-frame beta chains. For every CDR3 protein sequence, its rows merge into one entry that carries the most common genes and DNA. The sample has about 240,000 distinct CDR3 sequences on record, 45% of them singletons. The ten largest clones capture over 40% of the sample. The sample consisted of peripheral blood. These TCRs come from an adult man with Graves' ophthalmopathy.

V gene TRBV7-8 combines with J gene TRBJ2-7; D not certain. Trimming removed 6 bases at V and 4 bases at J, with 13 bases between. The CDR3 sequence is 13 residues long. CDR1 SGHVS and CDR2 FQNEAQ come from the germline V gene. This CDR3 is CASSFTPKYEQYF. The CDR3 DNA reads TGTGCCAGCAGTTTCACTCCCAAATACGAGCAGTACTTC.

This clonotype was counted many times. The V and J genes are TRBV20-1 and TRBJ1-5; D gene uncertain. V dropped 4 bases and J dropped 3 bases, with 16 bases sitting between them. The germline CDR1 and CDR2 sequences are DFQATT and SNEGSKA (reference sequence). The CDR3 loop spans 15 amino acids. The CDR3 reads CSATTDRDFNQPQHF. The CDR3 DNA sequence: TGCAGTGCTACCACGGACCGGGATTTCAATCAGCCCCAGCATTTT.

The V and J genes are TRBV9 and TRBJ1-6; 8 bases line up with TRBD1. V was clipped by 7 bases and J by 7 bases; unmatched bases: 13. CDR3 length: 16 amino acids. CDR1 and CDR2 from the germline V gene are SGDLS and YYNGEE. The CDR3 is CASSPQKTGVNSPLHF. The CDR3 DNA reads TGTGCCAGCTCACCACAGAAGACAGGGGTGAATTCACCCCTCCACTTT.

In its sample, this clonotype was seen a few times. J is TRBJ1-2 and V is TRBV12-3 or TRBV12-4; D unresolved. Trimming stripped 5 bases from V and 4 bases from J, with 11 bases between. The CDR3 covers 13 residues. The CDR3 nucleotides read TGTGCCAGCAGTCCCCCTTTGGGCTATGGCTACACCTTC. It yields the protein CASSPPLGYGYTF.

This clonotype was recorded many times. The CDR3 is CSVGGQMNTEAFF. As DNA, the CDR3 is TGCAGCGTTGGGGGACAGATGAACACTGAAGCTTTCTTT. The V call is TRBV29-1, the J call TRBJ1-1, with 7 bases identical to TRBD1. The CDR3 is 13 residues long. Losses at the gene ends were 4 bases for V and 0 bases for J; bases not matched to a gene: 2. The germline V gene encodes CDR1 SQVTM and CDR2 ANQGSEA. The full variable domain, in which reference TRBV29-1 and TRBJ1-1 provide the parts outside the CDR3, is SAVISQKPSRDICQRGTSLTIQCQVDSQVTMMFWYRQQPGQSLTLIATANQGSEATYESGFVIDKFPISRPNLTFSTLTVSNMSPEDSSIYLCSVGGQMNTEAFFGQGTRLTVV.

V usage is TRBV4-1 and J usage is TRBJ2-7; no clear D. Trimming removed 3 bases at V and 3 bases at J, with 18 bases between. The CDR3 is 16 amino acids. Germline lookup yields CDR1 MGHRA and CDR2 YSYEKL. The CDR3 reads CASSHPRRGRDYEQYF. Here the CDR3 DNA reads TGCGCCAGCAGCCATCCACGCCGCGGAAGGGACTACGAGCAGTACTTC.

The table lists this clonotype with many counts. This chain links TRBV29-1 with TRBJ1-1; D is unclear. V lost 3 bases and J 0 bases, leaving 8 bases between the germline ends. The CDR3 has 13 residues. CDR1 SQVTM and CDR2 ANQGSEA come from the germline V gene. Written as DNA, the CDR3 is TGCAGCGTTGAGAGCAGCATGAACACTGAAGCTTTCTTT. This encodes CSVESSMNTEAFF. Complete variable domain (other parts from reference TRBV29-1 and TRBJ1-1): SAVISQKPSRDICQRGTSLTIQCQVDSQVTMMFWYRQQPGQSLTLIATANQGSEATYESGFVIDKFPISRPNLTFSTLTVSNMSPEDSSIYLCSVESSMNTEAFFGQGTRLTVV.

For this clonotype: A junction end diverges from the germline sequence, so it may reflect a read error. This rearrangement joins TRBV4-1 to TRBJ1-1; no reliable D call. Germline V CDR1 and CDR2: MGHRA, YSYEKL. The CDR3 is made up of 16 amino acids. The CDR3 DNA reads TGTGCCAGCAGCCAAGTCCCGGGAGGCGTGAACACTGAAGCTTTCTTT. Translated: CASSQVPGGVNTEAFF.

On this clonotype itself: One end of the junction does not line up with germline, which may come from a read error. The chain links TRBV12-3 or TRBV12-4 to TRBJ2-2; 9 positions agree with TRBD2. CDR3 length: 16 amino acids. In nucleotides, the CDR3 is TGTGCCAGCAGTCCTTACGGGACTAGCATGACCGGGGAGCTGCTTTTT. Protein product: CASSPYGTSMTGELLF.

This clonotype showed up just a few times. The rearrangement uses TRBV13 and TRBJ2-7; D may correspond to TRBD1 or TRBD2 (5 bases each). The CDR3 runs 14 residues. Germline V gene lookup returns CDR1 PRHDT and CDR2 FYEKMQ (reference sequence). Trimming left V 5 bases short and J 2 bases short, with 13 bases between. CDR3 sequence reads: CASSRRGAAYEQYF. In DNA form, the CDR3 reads TGTGCCAGCAGCCGAAGAGGGGCGGCCTACGAGCAGTACTTC. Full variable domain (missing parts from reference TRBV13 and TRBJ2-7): AAGVIQSPRHLIKEKRETATLKCYPIPRHDTVYWYQQGPGQDPQFLISFYEKMQSDKGSIPDRFSAQQFSDYHSELNMSSLELGDSALYFCASSRRGAAYEQYFGPGTRLTVT.

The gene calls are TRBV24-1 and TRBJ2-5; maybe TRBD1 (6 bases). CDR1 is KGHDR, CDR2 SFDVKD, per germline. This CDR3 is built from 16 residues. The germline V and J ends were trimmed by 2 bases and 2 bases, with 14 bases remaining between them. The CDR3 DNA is TGTGCCACCAGTGATTCCGCCAGGGGCCCTCAAGAGACCCAGTACTTC. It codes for CATSDSARGPQETQYF.

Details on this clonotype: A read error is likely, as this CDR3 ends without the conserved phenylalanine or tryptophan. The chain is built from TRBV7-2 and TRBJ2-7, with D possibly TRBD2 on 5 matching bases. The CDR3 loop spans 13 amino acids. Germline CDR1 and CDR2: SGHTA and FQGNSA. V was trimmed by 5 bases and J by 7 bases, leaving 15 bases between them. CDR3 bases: TGTGCCAGCAGCAGTTCCGGGGTAATTGAGCAGTACTCC. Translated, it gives CASSSSGVIEQYS.